The clone carrying this T cell receptor beta chain has only one observation. Assay used: immunoSEQ multiplex PCR; TCRdb lists only in-frame clones, some missing. The sample consists of about 960,000 clones, 70% to 85% of them appearing once. This specimen comes from a study of shared clonotypes between healthy human individuals. Study background: The cohort had a couple of women and three men, ages 18 to 49.

The germline V and J ends were trimmed by 2 bases and 7 bases, with 17 bases remaining between them. This CDR3 has 15 amino acids. The germline V gene encodes CDR1 MNHNS and CDR2 SASEGT. The sample was memory CD4+ T cells sorted from blood. Subset here: CD45RA-negative fraction. The rearrangement uses TRBV6-1 and TRBJ1-2; D may be TRBD1 (5 bases). The sequence was obtained from a man aged 18 to 30 in good health. In DNA form, the CDR3 reads TGTGCCAGCAGTGAAAATGGGAAAGTTGGGGGTGGCTACACCTTC. Its translation: CASSENGKVGGGYTF.